Detailed here is one T cell receptor beta chain. This sample is part of a study of blood T cell repertoires in COVID-19. Across the study: Acute and convalescent COVID-19 specimens originated in the United States, Italy and Spain.

Recruitment covered about two dozen US areas and drew participants whose ages spanned about 18 to 89 years. Participants were placed into cohorts based on the clinical history they reported. How the authors handled the data: Amplification from reference gene primers served as the basis for estimated nucleated cell counts. Only in-frame clones appear in the TCRdb table, and some are missing; sequencing was by immunoSEQ multiplex PCR. V and J calls and clone size are as listed in that table; D and trimming were resolved from the DNA. This table holds 300,000 to 350,000 clones, around 89% found once. This CDR3 region has 11 residues. The V gene lost 3 bases and the J gene lost 7 bases, with 7 bases spanning the gap. Per germline, CDR1 SGHRS and CDR2 YFSETQ.

This rearrangement joins TRBV5-1 to TRBJ1-1, with a tentative D call TRBD1 (5 bases). This TCR was sampled from a woman aged 18-29 years with acute COVID-19. Sequenced sample: PBMCs or T cells enriched from blood (not recorded which). Written as DNA, the CDR3 is TGCGCCAGCAGCTGGAGGGGTGAAGCTTTCTTT. Its translation is CASSWRGEAFF.